This T cell receptor (beta chain) was captured by sequencing in a study of blood T cell repertoires in COVID-19. This clone was picked up one time. Trimming took 5 bases from V and 8 from J; bases not matched to a gene: 9. CDR1 and CDR2 (germline): SGHAT, FQNNGV. This CDR3 spans 15 amino acids. This table comes from immunoSEQ multiplex PCR, and its TCRdb copy is limited to in-frame clones, with some not included. The sample shows 130,000 to 150,000 clones, approximately 85% of them seen only once. The sequenced sample consisted of peripheral blood. The sequence was obtained from a woman aged 55-69 years with COVID-19, enrolled during active disease. V and J are TRBV11-2 and TRBJ1-6; 7 nucleotides align to TRBD1. The CDR3 spells CASSAATGPDSPLHF. Written as DNA, the CDR3 is TGTGCCAGCAGCGCGGCGACAGGGCCCGATTCACCCCTCCACTTT.